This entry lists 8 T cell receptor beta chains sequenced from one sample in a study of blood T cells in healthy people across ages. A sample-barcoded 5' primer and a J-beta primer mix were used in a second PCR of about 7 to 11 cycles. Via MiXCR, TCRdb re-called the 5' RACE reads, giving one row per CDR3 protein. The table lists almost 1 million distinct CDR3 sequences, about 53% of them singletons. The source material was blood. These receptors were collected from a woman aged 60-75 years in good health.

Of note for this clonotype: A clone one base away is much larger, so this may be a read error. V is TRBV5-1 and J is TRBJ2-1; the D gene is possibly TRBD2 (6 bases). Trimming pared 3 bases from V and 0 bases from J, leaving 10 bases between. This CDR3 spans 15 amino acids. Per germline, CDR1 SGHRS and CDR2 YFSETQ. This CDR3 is CASSWVGGSYNEQFF. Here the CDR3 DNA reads TGCGCCAGCAGCTGGGTGGGGGGCTCCTACAATGAGCAGTTCTTC.

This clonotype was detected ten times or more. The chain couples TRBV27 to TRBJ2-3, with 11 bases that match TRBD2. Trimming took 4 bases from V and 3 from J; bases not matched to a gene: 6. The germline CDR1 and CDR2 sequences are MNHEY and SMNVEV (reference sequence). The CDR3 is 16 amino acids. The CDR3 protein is CASSSPGTSGTDTQYF. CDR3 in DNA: TGTGCCAGCAGTTCACCCGGGACTAGCGGAACAGATACGCAGTATTTT.

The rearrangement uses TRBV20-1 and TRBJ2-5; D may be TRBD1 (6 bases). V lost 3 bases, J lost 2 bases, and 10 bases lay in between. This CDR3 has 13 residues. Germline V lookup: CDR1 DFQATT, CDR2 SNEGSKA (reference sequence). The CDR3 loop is CSASGTRQETQYF. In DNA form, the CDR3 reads TGCAGTGCTAGCGGGACAAGACAAGAGACCCAGTACTTC.

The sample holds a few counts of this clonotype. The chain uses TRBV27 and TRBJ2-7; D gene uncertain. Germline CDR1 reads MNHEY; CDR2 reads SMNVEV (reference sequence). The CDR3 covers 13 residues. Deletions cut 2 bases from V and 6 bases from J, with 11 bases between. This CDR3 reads CASSLGSAFEQYF. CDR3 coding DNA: TGTGCCAGCAGTTTAGGGTCAGCGTTCGAGCAGTACTTC.

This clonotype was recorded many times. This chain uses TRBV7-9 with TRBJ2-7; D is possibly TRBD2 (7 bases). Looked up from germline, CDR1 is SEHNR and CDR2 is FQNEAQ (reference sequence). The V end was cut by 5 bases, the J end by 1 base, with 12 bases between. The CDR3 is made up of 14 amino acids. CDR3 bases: TGTGCCAGCAGCCCCGGGGGGCCGTCCTACGAGCAGTACTTC. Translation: CASSPGGPSYEQYF.

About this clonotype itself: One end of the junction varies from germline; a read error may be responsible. Written as DNA, the CDR3 is TGTGCCAGCAGTATTAGAACAACTAGTGAAAAACTGTTTTTT. It yields the protein CASSIRTTSEKLFF. This chain connects TRBV6-1 to TRBJ1-4; D gene ambiguous. The germline CDR1 and CDR2 sequences are MNHNS and SASEGT. The CDR3 extends over 14 amino acids.

In DNA form, the CDR3 reads TGCAGCGTTGATTGGGCGAGAACCTACAATGAGCAGTTCTTC. Translating gives CSVDWARTYNEQFF. The rearrangement links TRBV29-1 to TRBJ2-1; D is unclear. This CDR3 spans 14 amino acids. V lost 3 bases, J lost 2 bases, and 11 bases lay in between. From germline, CDR1 is SQVTM and CDR2 ANQGSEA.

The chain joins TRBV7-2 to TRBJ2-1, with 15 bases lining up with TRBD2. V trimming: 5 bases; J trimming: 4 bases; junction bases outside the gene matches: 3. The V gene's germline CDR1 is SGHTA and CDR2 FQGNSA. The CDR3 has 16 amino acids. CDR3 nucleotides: TGTGCCAGCAGCAGGGGGACTAGCGGGAGGTACAATGAGCAGTTCTTC. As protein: CASSRGTSGRYNEQFF.